The T cell receptor beta chain described here comes from a study of T cells after yellow fever vaccination. Worth noting for this clonotype: Its specificity is unknown.

Whole-study results and caveats: A weaker secondary response peaked on day 5, the primary on day 15.

TCRdb used MiXCR to reprocess the 5' RACE reads, holding one entry per CDR3 protein. The data hold about 330,000 distinct CDR3 sequences, with approximately 8% observed a single time. Here the sequenced sample was PBMCs, taken about 41 days after the first yellow fever vaccination. This sequence originates from a man aged 18-30 years who received the YFV17D yellow fever vaccine.

CDR3 DNA sequence: TGCGCCAGCAGCCAAATACACTTCGAAAACACCATATATTTT. Protein: CASSQIHFENTIYF. The J gene is TRBJ1-3, the V gene TRBV4-3; D is uncertain. The germline V gene has CDR1 LGHNA and CDR2 YSLEER. This CDR3 contains 14 residues. The V end was cut by 2 bases, the J end by 6 bases, with 11 bases between.